This is a list of T cell receptor beta chains from one sample in a study of T cell clonotyping in hematopoietic cell transplantation. This table comes from immunoSEQ multiplex PCR, and its TCRdb copy is limited to in-frame clones, with some not included. The sample has thousands of clones, around 90% seen once. Sequences were derived from peripheral blood mononuclear cells, sampled before stem cell transplant. These TCRs come from a man younger than 45 with acute myeloid leukemia. Some clones in this sample may be carry-over from other donors' samples. The CDR3 runs from the conserved cysteine through the conserved F or W. Each record gives: CDR3 length, D gene, clone size, J gene, V gene, CDR3 protein, CDR3 DNA. The D gene is left open where the match is weak. Not every row has a clone size; where given, it reads once, few, many or a size class.

10 . . TRBJ2-5 TRBV20-1 CSAWRGEQYF TGCAGTGCGTGGAGGGGGGAGCAGTACTTC
15 TRBD1 . TRBJ2-2 TRBV7-9 CASSPGTGGLGELFF TGTGCCAGCAGCCCCGGGACAGGGGGTCTCGGGGAGCTGTTTTTT
15 . . TRBJ1-1 TRBV6-5 CASSYSHGGATEAFF TGTGCCAGCAGTTACTCCCATGGAGGGGCCACTGAAGCTTTCTTT
13 TRBD1 . TRBJ2-7 TRBV7-7 CASSRDRDREQYF TGTGCTAGCAGCAGGGACAGGGATCGAGAGCAGTACTTC
14 . few TRBJ2-5 TRBV6-1 CASSEFSIGETQYF TGTGCCAGCAGTGAATTTTCGATTGGGGAGACCCAGTACTTC
16 TRBD1 . TRBJ1-1 TRBV25-1 CASSEYPLGQVTEAFF TGTGCCAGCAGTGAATATCCCCTTGGACAGGTGACTGAAGCTTTCTTT
15 TRBD2 . TRBJ2-3 TRBV7-6 CASSLAGGPTDTQYF TGTGCCAGCAGCTTAGCGGGAGGGCCAACAGATACGCAGTATTTT
13 . . TRBJ2-5 TRBV4-2 CASSQGYEKTQYF TGTGCCAGCAGCCAAGGGTATGAGAAGACCCAGTACTTC
13 . . TRBJ2-1 TRBV10-2 CASSESVRSEQFF TGCGCCAGCAGTGAGTCGGTGCGGAGTGAGCAGTTCTTC
15 TRBD1 . TRBJ2-5 TRBV28 CASSGTVLIQETQYF TGTGCCAGCAGTGGGACAGTCCTCATACAAGAGACCCAGTACTTC
18 . . TRBJ2-6 TRBV5-6 CASSLVGDAGSGANVLTF TGTGCCAGCAGCTTGGTGGGGGACGCCGGCTCTGGGGCCAACGTCCTGACTTTC
15 TRBD1 . TRBJ1-2 TRBV27 CASSPQGAGGYGYTF TGTGCCAGCAGTCCACAGGGGGCGGGCGGCTATGGCTACACCTTC
14 TRBD2 few TRBJ2-7 TRBV6-5 CASMIGTSSREQYF TGTGCCAGCATGATCGGGACTAGCTCTCGCGAGCAGTACTTC
16 . . TRBJ2-7 TRBV7-6 CASSSHTTRDRYEQYF TGTGCCAGCAGCTCCCATACCACACGGGATCGCTACGAGCAGTACTTC
13 . . TRBJ2-7 TRBV4-1 CASSQDPGDEQYF TGCGCCAGCAGCCAAGATCCGGGGGACGAGCAGTACTTC
15 . . TRBJ1-1 TRBV19 CATHSLGGWGTEAFF TGTGCCACCCATTCGTTGGGAGGATGGGGCACTGAAGCTTTCTTT
14 TRBD1 . TRBJ1-1 TRBV27 CASKGEGQSTEAFF TGTGCCAGCAAGGGTGAGGGACAGTCCACTGAAGCTTTCTTT
14 . . TRBJ2-1 TRBV6-5 CASSYGGPTNEQLF TGTGCCAGCAGTTACGGGGGACCAACAAATGAGCAGCTCTTC
12 . . TRBJ1-1 TRBV28 CASTLPRGAAFF TGTGCCAGCACCTTACCCCGGGGTGCGGCTTTCTTT